The 9 T cell receptor beta chains presented below share a single source sample, sequenced in a study of radiotherapy plus CTLA-4 blockade in lung cancer. TCRdb keeps only in-frame clones here, not all; method: immunoSEQ multiplex PCR. The repertoire has 45,000 to 60,000 clones, approximately 80% of them found once; the top ten carry 2.4%. This sample comprised peripheral blood, obtained from a patient treated with radiotherapy plus ipilimumab. The receptors shown here come from a human donor with non-small cell lung cancer whose response to radiotherapy plus ipilimumab could not be evaluated.

The chain has TRBV9 and TRBJ1-1; TRBD1 matches at 9 bases. Germline V gene data show CDR1 as SGDLS and CDR2 as YYNGEE. V dropped 4 bases and J dropped 0; count of bases not matched to a gene: 4. This CDR3 comprises 15 residues. The CDR3 sequence is CASSPRQGVNTEAFF. CDR3 bases: TGTGCCAGCAGCCCCCGACAGGGGGTGAACACTGAAGCTTTCTTT.

The chain employs TRBV30 and TRBJ2-1; D perhaps matches TRBD2 (6 bases). The CDR3 runs to 13 residues. V was trimmed by 0 bases and J by 9 bases, leaving 12 bases between them. Germline CDR1 and CDR2: GTSNPN and SVGIG (reference sequence). CDR3 region: CAWSVRARGEQFF. The CDR3 nucleotides read TGTGCCTGGAGTGTAAGAGCGCGGGGTGAGCAGTTCTTC.

The chain joins TRBV5-1 to TRBJ1-2; 7 positions match TRBD1. This CDR3 comprises 15 residues. V dropped 0 bases and J dropped 0; count of bases not matched to a gene: 2. Germline CDR1 is SGHRS and CDR2 is YFSETQ. The CDR3 DNA reads TGCGCCAGCAGCTTGGGCGGGACAGCTAACTATGGCTACACCTTC. Its translation is CASSLGGTANYGYTF.

V gene TRBV10-3 combines with J gene TRBJ1-2; no clear D. Germline assignment: CDR1 ENHRY and CDR2 SYGVKD. Trimming stripped 2 bases from V and 2 bases from J, with 9 bases between. This CDR3 has 14 amino acids. CDR3 DNA: TGTGCCATCAGTGAGGGGGAGAGAAACTATGGCTACACCTTC. This gives the protein CAISEGERNYGYTF.

This sequence joins TRBV5-6 and TRBJ1-4, with D possibly matching TRBD1 (5 bases). This CDR3 region has 14 residues. The V and J ends lost 0 bases and 8 bases respectively, with 11 bases between them. CDR1 is SGHDT, CDR2 YYEEEE, per germline. The CDR3 here is CASSLGQRGEKLFF. The DNA for the CDR3 is TGTGCCAGCAGCTTGGGACAGCGGGGGGAAAAACTGTTTTTT.

The rearrangement joins TRBV27 to TRBJ2-7; no clear D gene. This CDR3 has 14 residues. Trimming took off 3 bases at V and 0 bases at J, with 9 bases between the two ends. The germline V gene encodes CDR1 MNHEY and CDR2 SMNVEV (reference sequence). CDR3 amino acids: CASSFIGPSYEQYF. CDR3 bases: TGTGCCAGCAGTTTTATTGGGCCCTCCTACGAGCAGTACTTC.

The chain carries TRBV9 and TRBJ1-2; possibly TRBD1 for D (5 bases). The length of the CDR3 is 14 residues. V was clipped by 0 bases and J by 0 bases, with 6 bases between them. The germline gives CDR1 SGDLS, CDR2 YYNGEE. Written as DNA, the CDR3 is TGTGCCAGCAGCGTAGGGACAACTAACTATGGCTACACCTTC. Amino acids: CASSVGTTNYGYTF.

The V call is TRBV4-3, the J call TRBJ1-3; D unclear. Germline CDR1 LGHNA, CDR2 YSLEER. The length of the CDR3 is 13 residues. Deletions cut 0 bases from V and 4 bases from J, with 4 bases between. The CDR3 nucleotides are TGCGCCAGCAGCCAAGACCGGGGAAACACCATATATTTT. Its protein is CASSQDRGNTIYF.

With regard to this clone: A read error may produce the germline difference seen at one junction end. The rearrangement uses TRBV7-2 and TRBJ1-2; 7 positions match TRBD1. Germline V gene sequence: CDR1 SGHTA, CDR2 FQGNSA. The CDR3 covers 15 residues. The CDR3 DNA reads TGTGCCAGCAGCTTAGAAATAGGGGGCGGCCAGACAGACGACTTC. Translation gives CASSLEIGGGQTDDF.